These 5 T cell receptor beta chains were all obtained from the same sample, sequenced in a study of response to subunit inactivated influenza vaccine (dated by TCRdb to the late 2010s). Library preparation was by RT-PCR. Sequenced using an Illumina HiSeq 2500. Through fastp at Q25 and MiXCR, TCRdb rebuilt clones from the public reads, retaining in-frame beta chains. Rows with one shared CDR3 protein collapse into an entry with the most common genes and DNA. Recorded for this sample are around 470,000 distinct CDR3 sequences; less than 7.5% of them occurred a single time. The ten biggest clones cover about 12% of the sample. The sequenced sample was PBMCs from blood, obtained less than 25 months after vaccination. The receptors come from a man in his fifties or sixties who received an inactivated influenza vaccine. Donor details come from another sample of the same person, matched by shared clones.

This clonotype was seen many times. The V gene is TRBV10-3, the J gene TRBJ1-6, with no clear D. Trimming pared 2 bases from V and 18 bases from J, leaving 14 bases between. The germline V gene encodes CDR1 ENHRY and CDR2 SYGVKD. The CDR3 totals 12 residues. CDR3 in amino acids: CAISEPDRIHHF. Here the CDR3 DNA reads TGTGCCATCAGTGAGCCTGACCGTATCCACCACTTT.

The CDR3 protein is CASSPSFGGEQFF. DNA of the CDR3: TGTGCCAGCAGCCCAAGTTTCGGAGGCGAGCAGTTCTTC. The V gene is TRBV6-1, the J gene TRBJ2-1; D possibly corresponds to TRBD2 (5 bases). Trimming removed 6 bases from V and 10 bases from J, with 16 bases in between. This CDR3 is 13 amino acids long. Germline V gene data show CDR1 as MNHNS and CDR2 as SASEGT.

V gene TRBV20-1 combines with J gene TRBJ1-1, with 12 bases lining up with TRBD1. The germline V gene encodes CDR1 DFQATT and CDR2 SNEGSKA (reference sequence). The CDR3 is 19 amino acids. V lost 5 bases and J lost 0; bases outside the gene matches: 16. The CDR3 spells CSAYRDRGRNRAMNTEAFF. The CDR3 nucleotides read TGCAGTGCTTACCGGGACAGGGGGCGGAATCGGGCTATGAACACTGAAGCTTTCTTT.

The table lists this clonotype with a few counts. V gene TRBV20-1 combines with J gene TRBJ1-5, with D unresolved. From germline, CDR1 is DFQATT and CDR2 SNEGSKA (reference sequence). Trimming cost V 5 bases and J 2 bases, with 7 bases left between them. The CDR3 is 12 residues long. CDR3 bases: TGCAGTGCTCACCGGGGCAATCAGCCCCAGCATTTT. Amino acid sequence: CSAHRGNQPQHF.

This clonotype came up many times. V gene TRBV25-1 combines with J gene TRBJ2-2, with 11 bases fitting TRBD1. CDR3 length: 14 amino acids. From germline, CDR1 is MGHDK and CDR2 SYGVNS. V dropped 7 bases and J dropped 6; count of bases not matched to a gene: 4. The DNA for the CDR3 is TGTGCCAGCAAGGGACAGGGGGTATCCGGGGAGCTGTTTTTT. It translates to CASKGQGVSGELFF.